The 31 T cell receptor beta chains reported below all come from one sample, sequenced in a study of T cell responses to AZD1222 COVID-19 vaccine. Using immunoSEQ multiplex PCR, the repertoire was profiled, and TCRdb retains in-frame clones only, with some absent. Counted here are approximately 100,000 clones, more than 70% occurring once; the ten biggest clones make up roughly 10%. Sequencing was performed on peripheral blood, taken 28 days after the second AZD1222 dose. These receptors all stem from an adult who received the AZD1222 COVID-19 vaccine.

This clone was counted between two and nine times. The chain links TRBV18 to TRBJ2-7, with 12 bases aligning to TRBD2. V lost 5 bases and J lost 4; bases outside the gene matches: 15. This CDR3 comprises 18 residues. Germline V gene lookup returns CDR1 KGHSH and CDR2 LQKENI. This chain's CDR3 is CASSSMTSGGSSPYEQYF. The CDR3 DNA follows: TGTGCCAGCTCAAGCATGACTAGCGGGGGATCTTCCCCATACGAGCAGTACTTC.

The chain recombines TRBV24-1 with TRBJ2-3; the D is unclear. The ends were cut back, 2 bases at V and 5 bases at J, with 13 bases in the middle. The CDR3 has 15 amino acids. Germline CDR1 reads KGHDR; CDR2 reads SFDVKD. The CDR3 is CATSDSRGPGDTQYF. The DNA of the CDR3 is TGTGCCACCAGTGATTCCCGAGGCCCGGGAGATACGCAGTATTTT.

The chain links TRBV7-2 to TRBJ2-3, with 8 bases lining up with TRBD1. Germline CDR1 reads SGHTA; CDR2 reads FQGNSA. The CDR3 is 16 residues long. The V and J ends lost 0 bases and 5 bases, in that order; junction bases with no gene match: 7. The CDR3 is CASSLAAQGAGDTQYF. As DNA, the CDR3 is TGTGCCAGCAGCTTAGCGGCCCAGGGGGCCGGAGATACGCAGTATTTT.

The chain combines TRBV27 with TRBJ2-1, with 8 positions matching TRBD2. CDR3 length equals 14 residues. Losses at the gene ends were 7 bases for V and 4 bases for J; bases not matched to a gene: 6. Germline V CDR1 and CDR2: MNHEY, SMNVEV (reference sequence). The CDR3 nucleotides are TGTGCCAGCAAGCTTACTAGCGGATACAATGAGCAGTTCTTC. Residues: CASKLTSGYNEQFF.

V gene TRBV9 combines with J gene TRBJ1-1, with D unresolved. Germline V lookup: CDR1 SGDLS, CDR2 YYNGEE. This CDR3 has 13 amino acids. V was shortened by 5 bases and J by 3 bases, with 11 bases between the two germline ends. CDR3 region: CASSRREYTEAFF. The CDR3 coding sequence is TGTGCCAGCAGTAGAAGGGAATACACTGAAGCTTTCTTT. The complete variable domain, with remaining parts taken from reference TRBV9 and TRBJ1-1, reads DSGVTQTPKHLITATGQRVTLRCSPRSGDLSVYWYQQSLDQGLQFLIQYYNGEERAKGNILERFSAQQFPDLHSELNLSSLELGDSALYFCASSRREYTEAFFGQGTRLTVV.

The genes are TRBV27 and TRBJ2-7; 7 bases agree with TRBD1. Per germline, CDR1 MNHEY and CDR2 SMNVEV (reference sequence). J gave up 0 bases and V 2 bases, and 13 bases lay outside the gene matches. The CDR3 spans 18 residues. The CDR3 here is CASSLPSRTGYLSYEQYF. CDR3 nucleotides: TGTGCCAGCAGTTTACCCTCCCGGACAGGATATCTCTCCTACGAGCAGTACTTC.

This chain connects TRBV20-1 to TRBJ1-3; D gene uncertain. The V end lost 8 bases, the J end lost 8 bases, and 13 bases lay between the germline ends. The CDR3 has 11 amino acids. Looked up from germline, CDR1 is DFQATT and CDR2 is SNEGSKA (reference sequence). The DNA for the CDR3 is TGCAGTCCCCGGGGATTGGACACCATATATTTT. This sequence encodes CSPRGLDTIYF.

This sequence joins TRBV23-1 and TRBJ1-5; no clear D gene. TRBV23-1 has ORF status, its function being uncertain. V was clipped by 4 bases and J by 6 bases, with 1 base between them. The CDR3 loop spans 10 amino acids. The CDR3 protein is CASSRQPQHF. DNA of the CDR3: TGCGCCAGCAGTCGTCAGCCCCAGCATTTT.

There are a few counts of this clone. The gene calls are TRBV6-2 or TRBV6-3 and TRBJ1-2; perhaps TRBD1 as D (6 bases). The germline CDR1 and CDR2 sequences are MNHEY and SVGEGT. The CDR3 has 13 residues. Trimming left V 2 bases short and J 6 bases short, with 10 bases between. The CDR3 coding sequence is TGTGCCAGCAGTTACACAGGGAAGGATGGCTACACCTTC. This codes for CASSYTGKDGYTF.

CDR3 in DNA: TGTGCCATCAGTGATCGACAGCAAAACTATGGCTACACCTTC. Protein sequence: CAISDRQQNYGYTF. The V gene is TRBV10-3, the J gene TRBJ1-2; possibly TRBD1 for D (5 bases). Trimming left V 3 bases short and J 2 bases short, with 10 bases between. The CDR3 loop spans 14 amino acids. Germline V gives CDR1 ENHRY, CDR2 SYGVKD.

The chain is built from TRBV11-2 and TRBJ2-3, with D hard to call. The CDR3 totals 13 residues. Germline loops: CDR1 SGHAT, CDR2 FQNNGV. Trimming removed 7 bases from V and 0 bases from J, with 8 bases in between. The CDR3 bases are TGTGCCAGCACCGCGTCTAGCACAGATACGCAGTATTTT. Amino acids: CASTASSTDTQYF.

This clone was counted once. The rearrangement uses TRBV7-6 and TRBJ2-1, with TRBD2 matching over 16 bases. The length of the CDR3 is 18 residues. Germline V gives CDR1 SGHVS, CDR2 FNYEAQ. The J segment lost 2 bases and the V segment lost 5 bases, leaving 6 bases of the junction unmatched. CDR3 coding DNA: TGTGCCAGCAGCCCGGGACTAGCGGGGGGGCCACCCTACAATGAGCAGTTCTTC. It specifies CASSPGLAGGPPYNEQFF. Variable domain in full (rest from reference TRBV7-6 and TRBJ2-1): GAGVSQSPRYKVTKRGQDVALRCDPISGHVSLYWYRQALGQGPEFLTYFNYEAQQDKSGLPNDRFSAERPEGSISTLTIQRTEQRDSAMYRCASSPGLAGGPPYNEQFFGPGTRLTVL.

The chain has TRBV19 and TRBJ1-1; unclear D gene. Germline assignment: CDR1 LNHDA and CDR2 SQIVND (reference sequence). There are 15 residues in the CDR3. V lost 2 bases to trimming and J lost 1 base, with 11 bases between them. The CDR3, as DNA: TGTGCCAGTAGTATATCGCACAATTCGAACACTGAAGCTTTCTTT. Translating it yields CASSISHNSNTEAFF.

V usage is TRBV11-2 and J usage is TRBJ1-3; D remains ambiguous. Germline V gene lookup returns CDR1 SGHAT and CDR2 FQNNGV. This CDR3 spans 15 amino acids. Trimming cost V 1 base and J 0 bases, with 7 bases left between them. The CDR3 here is CASSLVRSSGNTIYF. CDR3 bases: TGTGCCAGCAGCTTAGTGAGGAGCTCTGGAAACACCATATATTTT.

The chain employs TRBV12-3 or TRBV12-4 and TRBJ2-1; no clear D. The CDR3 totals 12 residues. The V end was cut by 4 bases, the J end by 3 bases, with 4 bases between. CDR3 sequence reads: CASSYSYNEQFF. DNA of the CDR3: TGTGCCAGCAGTTACAGCTACAATGAGCAGTTCTTC.

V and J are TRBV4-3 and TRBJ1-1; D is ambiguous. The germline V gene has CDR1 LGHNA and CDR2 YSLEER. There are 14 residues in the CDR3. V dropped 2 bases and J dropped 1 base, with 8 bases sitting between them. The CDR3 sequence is CASSQPTPNTEAFF. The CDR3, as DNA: TGCGCCAGCAGCCAACCGACACCGAACACTGAAGCTTTCTTT.

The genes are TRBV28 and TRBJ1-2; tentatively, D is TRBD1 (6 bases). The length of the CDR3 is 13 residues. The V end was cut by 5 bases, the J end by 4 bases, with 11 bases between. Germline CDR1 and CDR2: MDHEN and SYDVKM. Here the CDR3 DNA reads TGTGCCAGCAGTCCAGGGGTGGCCTATGGCTACACCTTC. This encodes CASSPGVAYGYTF.

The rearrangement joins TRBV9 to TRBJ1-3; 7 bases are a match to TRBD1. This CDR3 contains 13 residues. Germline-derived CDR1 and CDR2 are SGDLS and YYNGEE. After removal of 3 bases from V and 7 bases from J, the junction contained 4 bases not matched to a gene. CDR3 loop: CASSDQGGNTIYF. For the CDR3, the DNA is TGTGCCAGCAGCGATCAGGGGGGGAACACCATATATTTT.

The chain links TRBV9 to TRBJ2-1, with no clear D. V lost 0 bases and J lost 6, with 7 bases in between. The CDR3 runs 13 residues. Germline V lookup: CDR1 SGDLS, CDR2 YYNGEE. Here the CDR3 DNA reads TGTGCCAGCAGCGTAGGTGGGTCCAATGAGCAGTTCTTC. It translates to CASSVGGSNEQFF.

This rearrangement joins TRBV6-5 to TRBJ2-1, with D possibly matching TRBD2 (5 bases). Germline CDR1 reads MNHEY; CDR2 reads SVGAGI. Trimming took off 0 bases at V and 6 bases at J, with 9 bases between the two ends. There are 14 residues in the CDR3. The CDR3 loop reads CASSYSGRVNEQFF. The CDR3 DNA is TGTGCCAGCAGTTACTCCGGGCGGGTCAATGAGCAGTTCTTC.

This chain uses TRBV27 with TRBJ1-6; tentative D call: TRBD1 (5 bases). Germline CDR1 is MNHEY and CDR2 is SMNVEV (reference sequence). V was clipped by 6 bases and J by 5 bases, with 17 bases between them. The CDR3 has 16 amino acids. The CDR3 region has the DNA TGTGCCAGCAGGGGGCCATTCCTAGGTAATAATTCACCCCTCCACTTT. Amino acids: CASRGPFLGNNSPLHF.

The CDR3 DNA follows: TGCGCCAGCAGCCACGGGTCAGACAATGGCTACACCTTC. Translating gives CASSHGSDNGYTF. This sequence joins TRBV5-1 and TRBJ1-2; the D is unclear. Per germline, CDR1 SGHRS and CDR2 YFSETQ. This CDR3 is built from 13 residues. V was trimmed by 4 bases and J by 6 bases, leaving 13 bases between them.

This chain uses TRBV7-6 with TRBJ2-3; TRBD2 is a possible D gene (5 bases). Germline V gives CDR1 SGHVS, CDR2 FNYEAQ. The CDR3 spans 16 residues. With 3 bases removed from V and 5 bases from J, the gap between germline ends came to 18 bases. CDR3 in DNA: TGTGCCAGCAGCTTCACGGCGGGTCACAAGGGAGATACGCAGTATTTT. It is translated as CASSFTAGHKGDTQYF.

CDR3 protein: CASSRGTGGFQPQHF. DNA for the CDR3: TGTGCCAGCAGCCGTGGGACAGGGGGCTTTCAGCCCCAGCATTTT. The V and J genes are TRBV5-6 and TRBJ1-5, with TRBD1 matching over 12 bases. V dropped 4 bases and J dropped 6; count of bases not matched to a gene: 5. The V gene's germline CDR1 is SGHDT and CDR2 YYEEEE. This CDR3 contains 15 residues.

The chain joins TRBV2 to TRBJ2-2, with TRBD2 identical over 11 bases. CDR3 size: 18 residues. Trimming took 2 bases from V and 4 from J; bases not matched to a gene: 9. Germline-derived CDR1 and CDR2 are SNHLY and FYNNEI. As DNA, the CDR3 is TGTGCCAGCAGTGAAAGGTCGCTAGCGGGAGGCCTCACCGGGGAGCTGTTTTTT. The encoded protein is CASSERSLAGGLTGELFF.

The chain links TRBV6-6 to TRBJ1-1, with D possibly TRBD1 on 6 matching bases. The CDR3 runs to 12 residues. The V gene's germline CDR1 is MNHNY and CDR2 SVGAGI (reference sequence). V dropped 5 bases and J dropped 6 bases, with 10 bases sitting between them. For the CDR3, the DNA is TGTGCCAGCAGTGACAGGTTGTCTGAAGCTTTCTTT. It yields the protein CASSDRLSEAFF.

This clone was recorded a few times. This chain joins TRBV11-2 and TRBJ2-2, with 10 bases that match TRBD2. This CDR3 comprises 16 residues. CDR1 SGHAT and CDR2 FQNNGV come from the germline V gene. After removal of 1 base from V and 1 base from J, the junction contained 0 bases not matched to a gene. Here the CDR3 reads CASSLASGGNTGELFF. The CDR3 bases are TGTGCCAGCAGCTTAGCTAGCGGGGGGAACACCGGGGAGCTGTTTTTT.

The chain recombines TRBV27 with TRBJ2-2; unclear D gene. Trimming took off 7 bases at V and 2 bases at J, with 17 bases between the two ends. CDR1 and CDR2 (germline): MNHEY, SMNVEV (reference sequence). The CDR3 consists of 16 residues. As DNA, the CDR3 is TGTGCCAGCACCTTGACACCGATCGTTAACACCGGGGAGCTGTTTTTT. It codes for CASTLTPIVNTGELFF.

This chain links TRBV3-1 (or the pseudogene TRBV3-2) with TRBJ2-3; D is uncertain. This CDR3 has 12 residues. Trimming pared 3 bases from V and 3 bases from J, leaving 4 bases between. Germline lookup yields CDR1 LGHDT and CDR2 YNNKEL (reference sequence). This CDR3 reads CASSHLTDTQYF. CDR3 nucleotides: TGTGCCAGCAGCCATTTGACAGATACGCAGTATTTT.

Here the CDR3 reads CASSRTGMNTEAFF. DNA for the CDR3: TGTGCCAGTAGTAGGACAGGGATGAACACTGAAGCTTTCTTT. This chain joins TRBV19 and TRBJ1-1; the match to TRBD1 covers 8 bases. The CDR3 loop spans 14 amino acids. The germline V gene encodes CDR1 LNHDA and CDR2 SQIVND (reference sequence). V shed 4 bases, J shed 0 bases, and the junction held 1 base outside the gene matches.

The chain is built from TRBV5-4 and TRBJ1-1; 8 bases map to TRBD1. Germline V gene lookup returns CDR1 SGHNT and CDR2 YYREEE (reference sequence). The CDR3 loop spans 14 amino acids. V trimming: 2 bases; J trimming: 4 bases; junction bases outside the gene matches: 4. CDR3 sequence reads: CASSFGQGRTEAFF. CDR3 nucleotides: TGTGCCAGCAGCTTTGGACAGGGTCGCACTGAAGCTTTCTTT.